What follows are 29 T cell receptor beta chains derived from one specimen sequenced in a study of human T cells and chemical hapten exposure. Indicated time point: patch test 1, 2 weeks after DPC sensitization. The treatment: therapeutic diphenylcyclopropenone sensitization with weekly scalp DPC. TCRdb re-analysed the RACE reads in MiXCR, keeping a single row per CDR3 protein. The data show fewer than 400,000 distinct CDR3 sequences, under 8% seen once. Sequencing used whole blood, obtained in connection with sensitization to the hapten diphenylcyclopropenone (DPC). These receptors all come from a young woman with alopecia areata. Some clones in this sample may be carry-over from other donors' samples.

Details on this clonotype: This may be a read error, as it is one base from a much larger clone. The V call is TRBV5-1, the J call TRBJ2-6, with TRBD1 as a possible D gene (6 bases). From germline, CDR1 is SGHRS and CDR2 YFSETQ. The CDR3 has 18 amino acids. DNA for the CDR3: TGCGCCAGCACCCCCTACAGGGACCTATCCTCTGGGGTCAACGTCCTGACTTTC. Protein sequence: CASTPYRDLSSGVNVLTF.

The chain has TRBV7-6 and TRBJ1-4; D might be TRBD1 (6 bases). Looked up from germline, CDR1 is SGHVS and CDR2 is FNYEAQ. Between the trimmed V and J ends, which lost 1 base and 4 bases, there was a span of 10 bases. The CDR3 totals 15 residues. CDR3 protein: CASSLGGTRNEKLFF. The CDR3 nucleotides are TGTGCCAGCAGCTTAGGAGGGACACGTAATGAAAAACTGTTTTTT.

This clonotype turned up a few times. The gene calls are TRBV2 and TRBJ1-6; D possibly corresponds to TRBD1 (6 bases). V lost 6 bases and J 4 bases, leaving 10 bases between the germline ends. The germline CDR1 and CDR2 sequences are SNHLY and FYNNEI. The CDR3 contains 14 residues. The CDR3 coding sequence is TGTGCCAGCAGCATACAGGGTTATAATTCACCCCTCCACTTT. It encodes CASSIQGYNSPLHF.

The chain carries TRBV29-1 and TRBJ2-3; either TRBD1 or TRBD2 may fit D (5 bases each). The CDR3 is made up of 12 amino acids. Trimming pared 7 bases from V and 2 bases from J, leaving 10 bases between. Germline V gene lookup returns CDR1 SQVTM and CDR2 ANQGSEA. In DNA form, the CDR3 reads TGCAGCGGAGGGGATCACACAGATACGCAGTATTTT. Protein: CSGGDHTDTQYF.

The J gene is TRBJ1-1, the V gene TRBV7-2, with no clear D. V was shortened by 6 bases and J by 3 bases, with 17 bases between the two germline ends. The CDR3 is 15 amino acids. Germline CDR1 reads SGHTA; CDR2 reads FQGNSA. The CDR3 sequence is CASRGGPAAYTEAFF. The CDR3, as DNA: TGTGCCAGCAGAGGCGGTCCGGCGGCGTACACTGAAGCTTTCTTT.

This rearrangement joins TRBV12-3 or TRBV12-4 to TRBJ2-1, with TRBD1 matching 9 bases. The CDR3 contains 15 residues. Trimming removed 6 bases from V and 4 bases from J; junction bases left unmatched: 7. The CDR3 region has the DNA TGTGCCAGCAGGTCCGGGACAGGGCGGTACAATGAGCAGTTCTTC. It is translated as CASRSGTGRYNEQFF.

In this sample, this clonotype turned up many times. The chain couples TRBV20-1 to TRBJ1-1, with 11 bases that match TRBD1. Germline values: CDR1 DFQATT, CDR2 SNEGSKA (reference sequence). The CDR3 covers 13 residues. The junction had 2 bases not matched to a gene; V was cut back by 3 bases and J by 5 bases. In nucleotides, the CDR3 is TGCAGTGCTAGGGGGGACAGGGGGACTGAAGCTTTCTTT. It translates to CSARGDRGTEAFF.

The chain uses TRBV5-4 and TRBJ2-4, with a weak D call TRBD2 (5 bases). The CDR3 runs 13 residues. The V end was cut by 3 bases, the J end by 4 bases, with 8 bases between. CDR1 SGHNT and CDR2 YYREEE come from the germline V gene (reference sequence). In DNA form, the CDR3 reads TGTGCCAGCAGCTACGGGGTAAAAAACATTCAGTACTTC. As protein: CASSYGVKNIQYF.

This clonotype was observed a handful of times. CDR3 sequence reads: CASSNSGRASSYEQYF. CDR3 sequence (DNA): TGCGCCAGCAGCAACTCGGGACGGGCGAGCTCCTACGAGCAGTACTTC. This chain connects TRBV4-1 to TRBJ2-7; tentatively, D is TRBD1 or TRBD2 (5 bases each). The ends were cut back, 5 bases at V and 0 bases at J, with 17 bases in the middle. The CDR3 is 16 residues long. Germline values: CDR1 MGHRA, CDR2 YSYEKL.

The genes are TRBV7-2 and TRBJ2-5, with 11 bases matching TRBD2. The CDR3 is 19 amino acids. With 8 bases clipped from V and 6 bases from J, the junction kept 23 bases outside the gene matches. Germline V gene sequence: CDR1 SGHTA, CDR2 FQGNSA. The CDR3: CASAPAGVAGGSEAKTQYF. The CDR3 coding sequence is TGTGCCAGCGCACCTGCCGGGGTAGCGGGGGGGTCCGAAGCGAAGACCCAGTACTTC.

The chain joins TRBV5-1 to TRBJ1-4; 9 bases are shared with TRBD1. CDR1 SGHRS and CDR2 YFSETQ come from the germline V gene. V gave up 7 bases and J gave up 10 bases; unmatched junction bases: 11. The CDR3 spans 14 residues. CDR3 region: CASSGGTGIGKLFF. The DNA for the CDR3 is TGCGCCAGCTCAGGAGGGACAGGGATAGGAAAACTGTTTTTT. Full variable domain (missing parts from reference TRBV5-1 and TRBJ1-4): KAGVTQTPRYLIKTRGQQVTLSCSPISGHRSVSWYQQTPGQGLQFLFEYFSETQRNKGNFPGRFSGRQFSNSRSEMNVSTLELGDSALYLCASSGGTGIGKLFFGSGTQLSVL.

This clonotype has a handful of counts. The V call is TRBV7-9, the J call TRBJ1-1; D is ambiguous. The V gene's germline CDR1 is SEHNR and CDR2 FQNEAQ (reference sequence). The CDR3 covers 15 residues. Trimming left V 7 bases short and J 3 bases short, with 18 bases between. CDR3 protein: CASTLRYTPDTEAFF. The DNA for the CDR3 is TGTGCCAGCACCTTGCGGTACACCCCGGACACTGAAGCTTTCTTT.

This clonotype was seen only a few times. The chain carries TRBV10-3 and TRBJ2-4; D call uncertain. CDR3 length equals 15 residues. Germline V CDR1 and CDR2: ENHRY, SYGVKD. Trimming shortened V by 2 bases and J by 0 bases, and 8 bases separated the two germline ends. The CDR3 here is CAISEPVEAKNIQYF. The CDR3 DNA is TGTGCCATCAGTGAGCCCGTTGAAGCCAAAAACATTCAGTACTTC.

This clonotype was recorded many times. V is TRBV4-3 and J is TRBJ2-7, with 9 positions matching TRBD1. The length of the CDR3 is 16 residues. The germline V gene has CDR1 LGHNA and CDR2 YSLEER. V shed 1 base, J shed 5 bases, and the junction held 9 bases outside the gene matches. The CDR3 DNA reads as TGCGCCAGCAGCCAAGCCCTCGGGACAGGGTTCCACGAGCAGTACTTC. Amino acid sequence: CASSQALGTGFHEQYF.

This clonotype was counted only a few times. This chain uses TRBV6-1 with TRBJ2-3; TRBD2 might be the D (6 bases). V lost 7 bases and J lost 3, with 14 bases in between. The germline V gene encodes CDR1 MNHNS and CDR2 SASEGT. This CDR3 has 14 amino acids. In nucleotides, the CDR3 is TGTGCCAGCACGGGCGGGGCCTTAACAGATACGCAGTATTTT. Its translation is CASTGGALTDTQYF.

This clonotype has ten or more counts. DNA of the CDR3: TGTGCCAGCAGTTCGACTAGCTCTACAGATACGCAGTATTTT. It yields the protein CASSSTSSTDTQYF. The chain links TRBV6-5 to TRBJ2-3; 7 bases agree with TRBD2. This CDR3 spans 14 amino acids. V was pared by 4 bases and J by 3 bases, with 4 bases of the junction left unmatched. Germline V gene data show CDR1 as MNHEY and CDR2 as SVGAGI.

The genes are TRBV12-3 or TRBV12-4 and TRBJ1-5; D is perhaps TRBD1 (6 bases). Trimming pared 6 bases from V and 3 bases from J, leaving 12 bases between. This CDR3 is built from 14 residues. The CDR3 is CASSKVGANQPQHF. The CDR3 DNA follows: TGTGCCAGCAGCAAGGTGGGGGCCAATCAGCCCCAGCATTTT.

The gene calls are TRBV9 and TRBJ2-7, with D unresolved. The CDR3 extends over 11 amino acids. V lost 2 bases to trimming and J lost 4 bases, with 4 bases between them. CDR1 and CDR2 (germline): SGDLS, YYNGEE. CDR3: CASSVRYEQYF. DNA for the CDR3: TGTGCCAGCAGCGTCCGATACGAGCAGTACTTC.

Only a few counts were recorded for this clonotype. The V and J genes are TRBV12-3 or TRBV12-4 and TRBJ2-4, with a weak D call TRBD2 (6 bases). V was trimmed by 5 bases and J by 1 base, leaving 18 bases between them. This CDR3 has 17 amino acids. The CDR3 loop reads CASSSLWGDGAKNIQYF. The CDR3 nucleotides read TGTGCCAGCAGTAGCCTCTGGGGGGACGGGGCCAAAAACATTCAGTACTTC.

This chain uses TRBV9 with TRBJ2-3; no firm D call. CDR1 SGDLS and CDR2 YYNGEE come from the germline V gene. This CDR3 is built from 13 residues. The V gene lost 6 bases and the J gene lost 2 bases, with 10 bases spanning the gap. CDR3 sequence reads: CASTRSLTDTQYF. In nucleotides, the CDR3 is TGTGCCAGCACCCGTAGTCTCACAGATACGCAGTATTTT.

This clonotype was counted a few times. The gene calls are TRBV20-1 and TRBJ2-3; D is uncertain. CDR1 is DFQATT, CDR2 SNEGSKA, per germline (reference sequence). Deletions cut 4 bases from V and 3 bases from J, with 8 bases between. The CDR3 totals 12 residues. This CDR3 is CSAIGRTDTQYF. CDR3 nucleotide sequence: TGCAGTGCTATAGGGCGGACAGATACGCAGTATTTT.

V and J are TRBV5-6 and TRBJ1-6; 7 bases line up with TRBD1. This CDR3 is 14 amino acids long. Germline-derived CDR1 and CDR2 are SGHDT and YYEEEE. The trim removed 6 bases at V and 5 bases at J, leaving 5 bases unmatched. The CDR3 nucleotides are TGTGCCAGCACCCGAAGGGGGCATAATTCACCCCTCCACTTT. Translation gives CASTRRGHNSPLHF.

This clonotype was recorded many times. This chain joins TRBV10-3 and TRBJ1-2; TRBD1 matches at 7 bases. The V gene's germline CDR1 is ENHRY and CDR2 SYGVKD. This CDR3 spans 13 amino acids. Germline trimming cut 4 bases from V and 6 bases from J; bases unmatched to any gene: 5. As DNA, the CDR3 is TGTGCCATCAGTGGAGGGGGCGCTGATGGCTACACCTTC. It encodes CAISGGGADGYTF.

This sequence joins TRBV5-4 and TRBJ1-4; 10 bases match TRBD1. This CDR3 contains 16 residues. V lost 4 bases, J lost 8 bases, and 11 bases stayed unmatched. The V gene's germline CDR1 is SGHNT and CDR2 YYREEE (reference sequence). The CDR3 bases are TGTGCCAGCAGCACCGCTTCGACAGGGGGCAAGGAAAAACTGTTTTTT. Protein sequence: CASSTASTGGKEKLFF.

This clonotype was counted a few times. V is TRBV6-2 or TRBV6-3 and J is TRBJ2-7; D may be TRBD1 or TRBD2 (5 bases each). The CDR3 contains 14 residues. Trimming shortened V by 7 bases and J by 4 bases, and 17 bases separated the two germline ends. Germline V lookup: CDR1 MNHEY, CDR2 SVGEGT. The CDR3 loop reads CASTQTVRGYEQYF. Written as DNA, the CDR3 is TGTGCCAGCACCCAAACGGTGAGGGGATACGAGCAGTACTTC.

The gene calls are TRBV18 and TRBJ1-4; no clear D. The CDR3 has 14 residues. Per the germline V gene, CDR1 is KGHSH and CDR2 is LQKENI. Trimming took off 3 bases at V and 4 bases at J, with 9 bases between the two ends. Here the CDR3 reads CASSPKQNNEKLFF. The CDR3 nucleotides are TGTGCCAGCTCACCGAAGCAGAATAATGAAAAACTGTTTTTT.

This clonotype was counted between two and nine times. The chain is built from TRBV4-2 and TRBJ1-2; D perhaps matches TRBD1 (5 bases). The CDR3 covers 13 residues. Germline CDR1 is LGHNA and CDR2 is YNFKEQ. V was cut by 3 bases and J by 7 bases, with 12 bases left in between. Here the CDR3 reads CASSQGQSVGYTF. The CDR3 DNA reads as TGTGCCAGCAGCCAGGGGCAGTCGGTTGGCTACACCTTC.

The chain couples TRBV5-4 to TRBJ2-3; D tentatively fits TRBD1 or TRBD2 (5 bases each). CDR3 length equals 13 residues. Between the trimmed V and J ends, which lost 1 base and 4 bases, there was a span of 7 bases. CDR1 is SGHNT, CDR2 YYREEE, per germline (reference sequence). This CDR3 reads CASSLWGSDTQYF. In DNA, the CDR3 is TGTGCCAGCAGCTTGTGGGGGTCAGATACGCAGTATTTT.

This clonotype came up a few times. The CDR3 region has the DNA TGCGCCAGCAGCTTGGAACCGGAACCCTACGAGCAGTACTTC. Protein sequence: CASSLEPEPYEQYF. This chain uses TRBV5-1 with TRBJ2-7; the D is unclear. This CDR3 is built from 14 residues. The V gene's germline CDR1 is SGHRS and CDR2 YFSETQ. The ends were cut back, 0 bases at V and 2 bases at J, with 9 bases in the middle.